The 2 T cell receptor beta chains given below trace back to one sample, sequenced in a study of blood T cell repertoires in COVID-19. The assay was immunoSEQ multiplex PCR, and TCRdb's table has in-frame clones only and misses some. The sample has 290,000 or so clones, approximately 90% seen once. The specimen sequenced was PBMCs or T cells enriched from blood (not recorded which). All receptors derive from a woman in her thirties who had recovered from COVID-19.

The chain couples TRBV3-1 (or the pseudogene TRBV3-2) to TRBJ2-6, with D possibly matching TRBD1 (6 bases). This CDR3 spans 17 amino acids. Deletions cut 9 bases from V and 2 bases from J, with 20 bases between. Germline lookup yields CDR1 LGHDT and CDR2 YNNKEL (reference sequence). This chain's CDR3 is CASTPQGTFAGANVLTF. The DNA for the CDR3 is TGTGCCAGTACCCCCCAGGGGACCTTCGCTGGGGCCAACGTCCTGACTTTC.

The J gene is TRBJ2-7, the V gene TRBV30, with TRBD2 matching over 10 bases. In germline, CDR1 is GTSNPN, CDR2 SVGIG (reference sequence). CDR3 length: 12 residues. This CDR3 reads CVIGTSVTEQYF. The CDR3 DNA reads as TGTGTCATCGGGACTAGCGTAACTGAGCAGTACTTC. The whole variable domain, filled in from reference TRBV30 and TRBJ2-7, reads SQTIHQWPATLVQPVGSPLSLECTVEGTSNPNLYWYRQAAGRGLQLLFYSVGIGQISSEVPQNLSASRPQDRQFILSSKKLLLSDSGFYLCVIGTSVTEQYFGPGTRLTVT.